The 6 T cell receptor beta chains given below trace back to one sample, sequenced in a study of blood T cell repertoires in COVID-19. Libraries were prepared by immunoSEQ multiplex PCR; TCRdb keeps only in-frame clonotypes and omits some of them. The sample has around 270,000 clones, around nine tenths seen once. The sample taken for sequencing was PBMCs or T cells enriched from blood (not recorded which). These receptors originate from a woman in her thirties or forties who had been exposed to COVID-19.

The V and J genes are TRBV28 and TRBJ1-5, with D perhaps matching TRBD1 (6 bases). Trimming stripped 5 bases from V and 4 bases from J, with 12 bases between. Per germline, CDR1 MDHEN and CDR2 SYDVKM. The CDR3 consists of 14 residues. The CDR3 sequence: CASSKDRLNQPQHF. The CDR3 DNA is TGTGCCAGCAGTAAAGACAGGTTAAATCAGCCCCAGCATTTT.

In this sample, this clone turned up once. The chain carries TRBV7-9 and TRBJ1-1; 8 nucleotides match TRBD1. The CDR3 is 14 amino acids. The germline V gene encodes CDR1 SEHNR and CDR2 FQNEAQ (reference sequence). The J segment lost 6 bases and the V segment lost 5 bases, leaving 8 bases of the junction unmatched. The CDR3 sequence is CASSQQGVVPEAFF. The CDR3 DNA follows: TGTGCCAGCAGCCAACAGGGGGTCGTCCCTGAAGCTTTCTTT.

The V gene is TRBV27, the J gene TRBJ1-5; TRBD1 is a possible D gene (5 bases). CDR1 is MNHEY and CDR2 is SMNVEV in the germline V gene (reference sequence). The CDR3 is 16 residues long. V lost 0 bases and J 4 bases, leaving 13 bases between the germline ends. CDR3 amino acids: CASSLSTGPRNQPQHF. The CDR3 nucleotides read TGTGCCAGCAGTTTATCCACAGGTCCTCGTAATCAGCCCCAGCATTTT.

V gene TRBV7-2 combines with J gene TRBJ2-3; 8 positions agree with TRBD2. CDR1 SGHTA and CDR2 FQGNSA come from the germline V gene. This CDR3 comprises 17 residues. V shed 3 bases and J 0 bases; nucleotides not matched to a gene: 8. The CDR3 nucleotides read TGTGCCAGCAGCTTCCGTTCCTCGGGGGGGAGCACAGATACGCAGTATTTT. This translates into CASSFRSSGGSTDTQYF.

This chain links TRBV27 with TRBJ1-2; D uncertain. The V gene lost 2 bases and the J gene lost 5 bases, with 9 bases spanning the gap. The CDR3 covers 13 residues. Per the germline V gene, CDR1 is MNHEY and CDR2 is SMNVEV (reference sequence). The CDR3 loop is CASSLGVTYGYTF. The CDR3 coding sequence is TGTGCCAGCAGTTTAGGAGTAACTTATGGCTACACCTTC.

The chain combines TRBV18 with TRBJ2-5, with a possible D match to TRBD1 (6 bases). The germline V gene encodes CDR1 KGHSH and CDR2 LQKENI. The CDR3 consists of 14 residues. Trimming took off 3 bases at V and 5 bases at J, with 13 bases between the two ends. The CDR3 region has the DNA TGTGCCAGCTCACCGTTACAGGGTGGGGAGACCCAGTACTTC. Its protein product is CASSPLQGGETQYF. Looking up the rest from reference TRBV18 and TRBJ2-5 gives the full variable domain: NAGVMQNPRHLVRRRGQEARLRCSPMKGHSHVYWYRQLPEEGLKFMVYLQKENIIDESGMPKERFSAEFPKEGPSILRIQQVVRGDSAAYFCASSPLQGGETQYFGPGTRLLVL.